This T cell receptor (beta chain) was profiled in a study of graft-versus-host responses after intestinal transplantation. For the study at large: Recipients had multivisceral, liver-intestinal, or isolated intestinal transplants. For two to four years after anti-thymocyte globulin induction, all recipients took tacrolimus and steroids.

Points from the study as a whole: High graft-versus-host to host-versus-graft clonal ratios were found in allografts of patients who had graft-donor T cell macrochimerism.

The CDR3 consists of 18 residues. The V segment lost 0 bases and the J segment 6 bases; nucleotides outside the gene matches: 15. The germline V gene encodes CDR1 SGHRS and CDR2 YFSETQ. As concerns this clone: As yet, its antigen is unknown.

Generated by immunoSEQ multiplex PCR, the TCRdb table keeps only in-frame clones and is missing some. The sample holds about 96,000 clones, about 90% seen once. The sequencing used unstimulated CD4+ T cells sorted from spleen or lymph node cells, collected before intestinal transplant. This receptor was obtained from a human donor who received an intestinal transplant. This chain uses TRBV5-1 with TRBJ2-1; TRBD1 aligns across 7 bases. The CDR3 reads CASSLALGQFDVINEQFF. The CDR3 coding sequence is TGCGCCAGCAGCTTGGCCTTGGGACAGTTTGACGTGATCAATGAGCAGTTCTTC.